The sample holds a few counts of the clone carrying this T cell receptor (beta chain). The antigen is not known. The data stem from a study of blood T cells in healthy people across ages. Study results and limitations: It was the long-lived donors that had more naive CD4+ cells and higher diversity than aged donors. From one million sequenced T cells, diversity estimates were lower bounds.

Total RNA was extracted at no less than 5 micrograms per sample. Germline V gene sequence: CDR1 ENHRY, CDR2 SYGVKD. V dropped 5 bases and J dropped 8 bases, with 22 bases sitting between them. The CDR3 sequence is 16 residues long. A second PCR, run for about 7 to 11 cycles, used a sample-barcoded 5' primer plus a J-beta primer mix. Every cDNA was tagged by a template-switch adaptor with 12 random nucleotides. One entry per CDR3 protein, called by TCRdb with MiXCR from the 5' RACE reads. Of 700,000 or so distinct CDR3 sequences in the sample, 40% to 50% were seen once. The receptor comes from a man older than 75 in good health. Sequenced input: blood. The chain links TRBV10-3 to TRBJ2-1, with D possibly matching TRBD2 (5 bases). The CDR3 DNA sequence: TGTGCCATCAGTCGTGTTGTAGGGAGTATGTTGGATGAGCAGTTCTTC. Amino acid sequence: CAISRVVGSMLDEQFF.